The rows below give T cell receptor beta chains drawn from one sample of a study of human T cells and chemical hapten exposure. Using its own MiXCR run on the RACE reads, TCRdb lists one record per CDR3 protein. The repertoire holds under 45,000 distinct CDR3 sequences, with roughly 5% as singletons. Sequences were obtained from whole blood. Receptors were obtained from a human donor in good health. Some clones in this sample may be carry-over from other donors' samples. Both conserved end residues are part of each CDR3.

J: TRBJ1-5; V: TRBV20-1; CDR3: CSASRLQTQPQHF
J: TRBJ1-1; V: TRBV7-2; CDR3: CASSLGGWSVNTEAFF
J: TRBJ1-1; V: TRBV5-4; CDR3: CASSRGSEMQAFF
J: TRBJ1-2; V: TRBV6-6; CDR3: CASSYEHNYGYTF
J: TRBJ2-1; V: TRBV29-1; CDR3: CSAHFPDSYNEQFF
J: TRBJ2-1; V: TRBV20-1; CDR3: CSARAGTGVYEQFF
J: TRBJ1-1; V: TRBV6-1; CDR3: CASTNLLNTEAFF
J: TRBJ2-5; V: TRBV4-1; CDR3: CASSSPGLAGGPGEETQYF
J: TRBJ2-3; V: TRBV5-5; CDR3: CASSQSITDTQYF
J: TRBJ1-4; V: TRBV7-2; CDR3: CASSRQGITNEKLFF
J: TRBJ2-2; V: TRBV24-1; CDR3: CATQQGTDTGELFF
J: TRBJ2-7; V: TRBV19; CDR3: CAISTGYEQYF
J: TRBJ2-1; V: TRBV5-4; CDR3: CASSRLGGDPSYNEQFF
J: TRBJ1-1; V: TRBV18; CDR3: CASSPGLDRGEAFF
J: TRBJ2-6; V: TRBV20-1; CDR3: CSASLRGGANVLTF
J: TRBJ1-4; V: TRBV4-1; CDR3: CASSQVRGTNEKLFF
J: TRBJ1-2; V: TRBV2; CDR3: CASLPNRGDYGYTF
J: TRBJ2-3; V: TRBV29-1; CDR3: CSVGNPGGPLLSTDTQYF
J: TRBJ2-7; V: TRBV30; CDR3: CAWSVLRGPGYEQYF
J: TRBJ1-1; V: TRBV5-1; CDR3: CASSLRTGGGNTEAFF
J: TRBJ1-1; V: TRBV21-1; CDR3: CASIPLGEAFF
J: TRBJ1-1; V: TRBV27; CDR3: CASSPGAKFAEAFF
J: TRBJ2-1; V: TRBV27; CDR3: CASSIASGGNNEQFF
J: TRBJ2-7; V: TRBV7-2; CDR3: CASSLAWGSLAYEQYF
J: TRBJ1-2; V: TRBV6-2/TRBV6-3; CDR3: CASSRADRGDGYTF
J: TRBJ1-2; V: TRBV7-2; CDR3: CASNPGRLGGYTF
J: TRBJ2-2; V: TRBV7-2; CDR3: CASSLTSGGHTGELFF
J: TRBJ1-2; V: TRBV30; CDR3: CAWGRQGHYGYTF
J: TRBJ1-1; V: TRBV6-6; CDR3: CASSHLLLIWADKAFF
J: TRBJ1-1; V: TRBV6-2/TRBV6-3; CDR3: CATRQGWNTEAFF
J: TRBJ2-1; V: TRBV18; CDR3: CASSPPSRDLVFF
J: TRBJ2-5; V: TRBV9; CDR3: CASSVGPSQETQYF
J: TRBJ1-1; V: TRBV5-1; CDR3: CASRADSNTEAFF
J: TRBJ1-2; V: TRBV28; CDR3: CASSPLTGLHGYTF
J: TRBJ2-1; V: TRBV5-1; CDR3: CASSPSDLLGENEQFF
J: TRBJ1-1; V: TRBV30; CDR3: CAWSEGNTEAFF
J: TRBJ2-3; V: TRBV4-3; CDR3: CASSQDDGTDTQYF
J: TRBJ1-2; V: TRBV9; CDR3: CASSTPGGTPGYTF
J: TRBJ1-1; V: TRBV20-1; CDR3: CSALTGENTEAFF
J: TRBJ1-2; V: TRBV12-3/TRBV12-4; CDR3: CASSLESGTYGYTF
J: TRBJ2-7; V: TRBV3-1; CDR3: CASSDSGRATYEQYF
J: TRBJ2-1; V: TRBV19; CDR3: CASSKGLAGGPGEQFF
J: TRBJ2-2; V: TRBV6-5; CDR3: CASSLRRFPGELFF
J: TRBJ2-2; V: TRBV7-2; CDR3: CASSQRATGPNTGELFF
J: TRBJ1-6; V: TRBV12-3/TRBV12-4; CDR3: CASSLELGSSQRSPLHF
J: TRBJ2-5; V: TRBV29-1; CDR3: CSVVGPGGQETQYF
J: TRBJ2-1; V: TRBV11-2; CDR3: CASSLDPGSNDEQFF
J: TRBJ1-2; V: TRBV29-1; CDR3: CSVAPGGGNYGYTF
J: TRBJ2-3; V: TRBV28; CDR3: CASRKQGADTQYF
J: TRBJ1-1; V: TRBV5-1; CDR3: CASSLEGGPGTEAFF
J: TRBJ2-1; V: TRBV11-2; CDR3: CASSSPVGSSGVMHNEQFF
J: TRBJ1-5; V: TRBV28; CDR3: CASSVTGPSNQPQHF
J: TRBJ2-2; V: TRBV6-6; CDR3: CASSLAGGTGELFF
J: TRBJ1-5; V: TRBV7-2; CDR3: CASRADGDQPQHF
J: TRBJ1-5; V: TRBV7-8; CDR3: CASSGPGVLSNQPQHF